This TCR beta chain came from a study of shared clonotypes between healthy human individuals. Points from the study as a whole: The small donor group covered limited genetic and exposure diversity.

On this clone itself: Its antigen is unknown.

Measured with immunoSEQ multiplex PCR; TCRdb has only the in-frame clones, and not every one. The table lists some 1,600,000 clones, 95% to 99% of them singletons. Germline trimming cut 4 bases from V and 4 bases from J; bases unmatched to any gene: 10. Germline V gene sequence: CDR1 SGHRS, CDR2 YFSETQ. The CDR3 consists of 15 residues. Sequencing was done on a sample of naive CD4+ T cells sorted from blood. Described subset: CD45RA+ positively selected. The chain uses TRBV5-1 and TRBJ2-7; 8 nucleotides line up with TRBD1. This sequence originates from a man aged 25-45 years in good health. The CDR3 is CASSRLTGEFYEQYF. Here the CDR3 DNA reads TGCGCCAGCAGCCGTCTGACAGGGGAATTTTACGAGCAGTACTTC. Complete variable domain (other parts from reference TRBV5-1 and TRBJ2-7): KAGVTQTPRYLIKTRGQQVTLSCSPISGHRSVSWYQQTPGQGLQFLFEYFSETQRNKGNFPGRFSGRQFSNSRSEMNVSTLELGDSALYLCASSRLTGEFYEQYFGPGTRLTVT.